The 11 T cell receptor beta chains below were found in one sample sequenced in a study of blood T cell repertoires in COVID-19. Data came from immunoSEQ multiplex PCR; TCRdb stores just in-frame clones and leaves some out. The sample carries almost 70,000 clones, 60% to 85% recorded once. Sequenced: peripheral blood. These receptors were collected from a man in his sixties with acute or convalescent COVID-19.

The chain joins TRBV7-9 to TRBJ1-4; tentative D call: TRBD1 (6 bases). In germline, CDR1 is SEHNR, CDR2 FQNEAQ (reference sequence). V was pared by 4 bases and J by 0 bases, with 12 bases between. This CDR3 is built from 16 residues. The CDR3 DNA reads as TGTGCCAGCAGCTCGCACAACAGGGCAACTAATGAAAAACTGTTTTTT. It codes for CASSSHNRATNEKLFF.

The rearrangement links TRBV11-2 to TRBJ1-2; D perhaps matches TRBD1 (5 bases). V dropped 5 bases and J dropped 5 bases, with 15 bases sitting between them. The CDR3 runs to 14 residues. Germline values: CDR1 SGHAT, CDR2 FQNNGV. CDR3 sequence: CASSPGIGLYGYTF. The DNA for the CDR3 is TGTGCCAGCAGCCCAGGGATTGGATTATATGGCTACACCTTC. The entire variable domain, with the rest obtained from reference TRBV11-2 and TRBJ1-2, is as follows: EAGVAQSPRYKIIEKRQSVAFWCNPISGHATLYWYQQILGQGPKLLIQFQNNGVVDDSQLPKDRFSAERLKGVDSTLKIQPAKLEDSAVYLCASSPGIGLYGYTFGSGTRLTVV.

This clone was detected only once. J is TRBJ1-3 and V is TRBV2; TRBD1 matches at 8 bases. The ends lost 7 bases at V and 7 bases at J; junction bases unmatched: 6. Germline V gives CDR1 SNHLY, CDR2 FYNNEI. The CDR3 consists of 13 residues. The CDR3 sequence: CASNRQGLNTIYF. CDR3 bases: TGTGCCAGCAATCGACAGGGGTTGAACACCATATATTTT.

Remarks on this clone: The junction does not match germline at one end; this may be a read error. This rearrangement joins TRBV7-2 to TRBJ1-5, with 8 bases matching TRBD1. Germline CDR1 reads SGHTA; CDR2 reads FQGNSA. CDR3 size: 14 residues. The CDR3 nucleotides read TGTGCCAGCAGCCAGCAGGGGGCAGATCAGCTCCAGCATTTT. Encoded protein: CASSQQGADQLQHF.

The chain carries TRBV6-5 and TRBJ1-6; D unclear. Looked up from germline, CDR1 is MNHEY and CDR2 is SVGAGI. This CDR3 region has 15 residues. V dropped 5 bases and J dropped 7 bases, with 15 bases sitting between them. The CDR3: CASSPQAGTNSPLHF. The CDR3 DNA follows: TGTGCCAGCAGTCCTCAGGCAGGAACCAATTCACCCCTCCACTTT.

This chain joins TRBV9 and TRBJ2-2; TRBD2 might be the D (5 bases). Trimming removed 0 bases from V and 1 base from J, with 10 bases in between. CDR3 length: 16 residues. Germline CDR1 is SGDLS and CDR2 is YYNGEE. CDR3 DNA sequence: TGTGCCAGCAGCGTAGTCCCAGGACTGAACACCGGGGAGCTGTTTTTT. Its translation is CASSVVPGLNTGELFF.

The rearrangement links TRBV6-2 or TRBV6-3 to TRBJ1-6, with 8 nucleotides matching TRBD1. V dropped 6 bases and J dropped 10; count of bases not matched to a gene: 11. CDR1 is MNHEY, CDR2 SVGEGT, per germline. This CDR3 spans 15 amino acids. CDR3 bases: TGTGCCAGCAGCCTCGGACAGGGTTATAGATCACCCCTCCACTTT. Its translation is CASSLGQGYRSPLHF.

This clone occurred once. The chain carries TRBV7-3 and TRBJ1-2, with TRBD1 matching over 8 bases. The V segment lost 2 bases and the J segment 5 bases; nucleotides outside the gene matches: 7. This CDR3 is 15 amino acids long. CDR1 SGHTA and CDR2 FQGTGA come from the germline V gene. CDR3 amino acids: CASSLSGGVGYGYTF. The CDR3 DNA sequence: TGTGCCAGCAGCTTATCAGGGGGCGTGGGGTATGGCTACACCTTC.

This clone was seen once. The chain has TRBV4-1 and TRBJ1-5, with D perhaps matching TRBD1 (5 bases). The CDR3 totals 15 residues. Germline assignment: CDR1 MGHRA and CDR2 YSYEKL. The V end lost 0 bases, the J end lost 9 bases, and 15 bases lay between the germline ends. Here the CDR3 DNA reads TGCGCCAGCAGCCAAGATGGGGCGGGGCTGGTGCCCCAGCATTTT. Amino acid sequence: CASSQDGAGLVPQHF.

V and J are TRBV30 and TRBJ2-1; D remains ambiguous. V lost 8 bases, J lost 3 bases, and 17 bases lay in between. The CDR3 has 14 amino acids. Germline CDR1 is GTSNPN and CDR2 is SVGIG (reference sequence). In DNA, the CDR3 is TGTGCCGGAATAGAAAACCCGGGCTACAATGAGCAGTTCTTC. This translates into CAGIENPGYNEQFF. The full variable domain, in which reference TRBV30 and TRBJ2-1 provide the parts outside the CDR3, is SQTIHQWPATLVQPVGSPLSLECTVEGTSNPNLYWYRQAAGRGLQLLFYSVGIGQISSEVPQNLSASRPQDRQFILSSKKLLLSDSGFYLCAGIENPGYNEQFFGPGTRLTVL.

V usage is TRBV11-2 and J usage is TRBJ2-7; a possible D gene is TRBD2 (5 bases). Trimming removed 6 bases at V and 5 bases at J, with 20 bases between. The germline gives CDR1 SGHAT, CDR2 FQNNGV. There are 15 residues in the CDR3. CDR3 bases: TGTGCCAGCAGACGTCTACTAAAGGCGGGCCACGAGCAGTACTTC. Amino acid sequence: CASRRLLKAGHEQYF.